This T cell receptor beta chain appears in the sequencing data of a study of a mutant IDH1 vaccine in newly diagnosed glioma. Study overall: At weeks 1, 3, 5, 7, 11, 15, 19 and 23, patients received a vaccination, eight in all.

Time point described: week 11, during vaccination. Vaccination comprised doses that each held 300 ug of mutant IDH1 20-mer peptide, plus topical imiquimod. Clones were sequenced by immunoSEQ multiplex PCR, and TCRdb holds only the in-frame ones, with some missing. The data show around 57,000 clones, about 89% seen once. Comment on this clone: The antigen is unknown.

The CDR3 contains 14 residues. Trimming pared 3 bases from V and 4 bases from J, leaving 12 bases between. The germline gives CDR1 MNHNS, CDR2 SASEGT. Sequences were derived from PBMCs, sampled from a glioma patient whose treatment included an IDH1 peptide vaccine. This chain uses TRBV6-1 with TRBJ1-2; D not resolved. The sequence derives from a man aged 35 to 55 with glioma. For the CDR3, the DNA is TGTGCCAGCAGTGAGTCGGGCGGATCCTATGGCTACACCTTC. Protein product: CASSESGGSYGYTF.